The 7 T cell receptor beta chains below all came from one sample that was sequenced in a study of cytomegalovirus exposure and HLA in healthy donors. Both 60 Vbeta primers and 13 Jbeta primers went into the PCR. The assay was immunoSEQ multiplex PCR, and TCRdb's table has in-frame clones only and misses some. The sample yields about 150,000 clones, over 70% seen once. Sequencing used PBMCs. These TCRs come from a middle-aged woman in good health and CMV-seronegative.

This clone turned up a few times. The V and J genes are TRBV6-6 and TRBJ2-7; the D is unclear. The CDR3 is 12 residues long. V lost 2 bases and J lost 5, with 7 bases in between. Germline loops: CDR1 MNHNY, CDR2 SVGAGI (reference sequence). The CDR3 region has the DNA TGTGCCAGCAGTTACGAGTTAAACGAGCAGTACTTC. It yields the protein CASSYELNEQYF.

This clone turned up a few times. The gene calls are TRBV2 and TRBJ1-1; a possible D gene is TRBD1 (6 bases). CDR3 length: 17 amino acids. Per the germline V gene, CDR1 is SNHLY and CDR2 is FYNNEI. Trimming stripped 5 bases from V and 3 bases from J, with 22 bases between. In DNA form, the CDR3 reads TGTGCCAGCAGTTCCACCCCTTCAACAGGGTTGGACACTGAAGCTTTCTTT. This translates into CASSSTPSTGLDTEAFF.

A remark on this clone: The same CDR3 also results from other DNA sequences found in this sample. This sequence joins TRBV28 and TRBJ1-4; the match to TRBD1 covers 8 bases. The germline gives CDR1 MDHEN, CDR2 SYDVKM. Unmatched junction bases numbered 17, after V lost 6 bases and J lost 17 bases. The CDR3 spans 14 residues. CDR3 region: CASRGTGERSSRFF. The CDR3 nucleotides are TGTGCCAGCAGGGGGACAGGTGAACGCTCCTCACGATTTTTT. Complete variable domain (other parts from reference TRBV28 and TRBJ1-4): DVKVTQSSRYLVKRTGEKVFLECVQDMDHENMFWYRQDPGLGLRLIYFSYDVKMKEKGDIPEGYSVSREKKERFSLILESASTNQTSMYLCASRGTGERSSRFFGSGTQLSVL.

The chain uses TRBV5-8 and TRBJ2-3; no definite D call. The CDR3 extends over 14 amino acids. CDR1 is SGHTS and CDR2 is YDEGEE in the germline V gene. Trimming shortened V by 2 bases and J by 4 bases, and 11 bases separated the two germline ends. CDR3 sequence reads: CASSLLGHSDTQYF. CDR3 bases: TGTGCCAGCAGCTTACTTGGTCACTCAGATACGCAGTATTTT.

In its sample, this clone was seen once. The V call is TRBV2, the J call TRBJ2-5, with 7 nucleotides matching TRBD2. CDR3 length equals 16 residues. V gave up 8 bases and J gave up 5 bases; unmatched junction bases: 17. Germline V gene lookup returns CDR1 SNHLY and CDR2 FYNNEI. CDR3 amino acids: CASDGTTTMGGETQYF. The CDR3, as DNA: TGTGCCAGCGATGGGACTACAACCATGGGGGGGGAGACCCAGTACTTC.

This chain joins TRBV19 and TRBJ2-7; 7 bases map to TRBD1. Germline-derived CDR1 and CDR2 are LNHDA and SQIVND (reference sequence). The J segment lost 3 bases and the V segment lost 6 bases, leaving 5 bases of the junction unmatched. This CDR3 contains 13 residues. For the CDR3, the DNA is TGTGCCAGTAGCCAGGACAGGTACTACGAGCAGTACTTC. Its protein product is CASSQDRYYEQYF.

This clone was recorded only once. Written as DNA, the CDR3 is TGTGCCAGTAGAGACCTACAGGGGGCGAATGAAAAACTGTTTTTT. Translating it yields CASRDLQGANEKLFF. The chain uses TRBV28 and TRBJ1-4, with TRBD1 matching over 9 bases. After removal of 9 bases from V and 5 bases from J, the junction contained 10 bases not matched to a gene. The CDR3 has 15 amino acids. Looked up from germline, CDR1 is MDHEN and CDR2 is SYDVKM.